This TCR beta chain derives from a study of T cell responses to AZD1222 COVID-19 vaccine. This table comes from immunoSEQ multiplex PCR, and its TCRdb copy is limited to in-frame clones, with some not included. The table lists about 120,000 clones, 92% of them singletons, with 14% in the top ten. Study conclusions and caveats: Repertoires were collected only later (after the peak T cell response had occurred). Females made up more of the donors, who were largely white British, and clonal diversity may have come out too low.

V shed 2 bases, J shed 2 bases, and the junction held 5 bases outside the gene matches. CDR3 length equals 15 residues. Germline CDR1 reads MDHEN; CDR2 reads SYDVKM. With respect to this clone: As yet, its antigen is unknown.

The specimen comprised peripheral blood, sampled on day 0 of AZD1222 vaccination. V usage is TRBV28 and J usage is TRBJ1-2; 7 bases are shared with TRBD1. The TCR was taken from an adult in good health. The CDR3 DNA sequence: TGTGCCAGCAGTTTACCTGAGACAGGGAACTATGGCTACACCTTC. Encoded protein: CASSLPETGNYGYTF.